Reported below is one T cell receptor beta chain. Assay: immunoSEQ multiplex PCR; the TCRdb copy retains only in-frame clones and omits some. The repertoire holds about 220,000 clones, with less than 90% as singletons. This record comes from a study of blood T cell repertoires in COVID-19. For the study at large: Sites in the United States, Italy and Spain provided acute and convalescent COVID-19 samples. T cells, B-cell-depleted T cells, or PBMCs supplied cDNA or gDNA.

Participant-reported clinical history was the basis for cohort assignment. Two negative PCRs, clearance, or symptom resolution were required of recovered Cohort 3 donors. Germline values: CDR1 SEHNR, CDR2 FQNEAQ (reference sequence). V was cut by 3 bases and J by 1 base, with 9 bases left in between. The CDR3 length is 14 residues. This TCR came from a woman aged 30 to 39 who had recovered from COVID-19. What was sequenced was PBMCs or T cells enriched from blood (not recorded which). The rearrangement links TRBV7-9 to TRBJ1-1, with D possibly being TRBD1 (6 bases). CDR3 sequence reads: CASSLVGGNTEAFF. The CDR3 DNA reads as TGTGCCAGCAGCTTGGTAGGGGGGAACACTGAAGCTTTCTTT.